Shown below are 20 T cell receptor beta chains from a single sample sequenced in a study of blood T cell repertoires in COVID-19. The protocol was immunoSEQ multiplex PCR, while the TCRdb copy is restricted to in-frame clones and leaves out a portion. Here the sample spans tens of thousands of clones, more than 75% being singletons. Sequenced sample: peripheral blood. The receptors originated from a man aged 45-65 years with active or convalescent COVID-19.

This chain links TRBV10-2 with TRBJ1-2, with D perhaps TRBD1 (5 bases). CDR1 is WSHSY, CDR2 SAAADI, per germline. This CDR3 region has 15 residues. With 3 bases removed from V and 2 bases from J, the gap between germline ends came to 13 bases. In DNA, the CDR3 is TGCGCCAGCAGTGAATCCAGGGCAAGAAACTATGGCTACACCTTC. Its translation is CASSESRARNYGYTF.

V gene TRBV4-1 combines with J gene TRBJ1-4; D is unresolved. CDR3 length: 16 amino acids. In germline, CDR1 is MGHRA, CDR2 YSYEKL. Between the trimmed V and J ends, which lost 6 bases and 0 bases, there was a span of 14 bases. CDR3 nucleotides: TGCGCCAGCAGTTTGGAGGCTTTTGCAACTAATGAAAAACTGTTTTTT. Translated: CASSLEAFATNEKLFF.

CDR3 region: CASSRQGEGDGYTF. In DNA, the CDR3 is TGTGCCAGCTCACGGCAGGGCGAAGGGGATGGCTACACCTTC. The chain employs TRBV18 and TRBJ1-2; a possible D gene is TRBD1 (5 bases). V lost 4 bases and J 6 bases, leaving 15 bases between the germline ends. This CDR3 is 14 amino acids long. The germline V gene has CDR1 KGHSH and CDR2 LQKENI.

The V and J genes are TRBV18 and TRBJ1-4; a possible D gene is TRBD1 (6 bases). V was pared by 1 base and J by 8 bases, with 8 bases between. The CDR3 contains 13 residues. The germline gives CDR1 KGHSH, CDR2 LQKENI. As DNA, the CDR3 is TGTGCCAGCTCACCACGAGACAGGGAAAAACTGTTTTTT. It is translated as CASSPRDREKLFF.

The V call is TRBV7-9, the J call TRBJ1-2; TRBD1 aligns across 7 bases. V was pared by 6 bases and J by 8 bases, with 15 bases of the junction left unmatched. Looked up from germline, CDR1 is SEHNR and CDR2 is FQNEAQ (reference sequence). The CDR3 has 15 amino acids. The CDR3 reads CASSRTGGQPRGYTF. In DNA form, the CDR3 reads TGTGCCAGCAGTCGTACCGGGGGACAGCCACGGGGCTACACCTTC.

J is TRBJ2-7 and V is TRBV5-1; 7 bases match TRBD1. The CDR3 length is 14 residues. Trimming at V came to 4 bases and at J to 0 bases, leaving 4 bases not matched to a gene. Germline lookup yields CDR1 SGHRS and CDR2 YFSETQ. The CDR3 here is CASSPGQSSYEQYF. As DNA, the CDR3 is TGCGCCAGCAGCCCGGGACAGAGCTCCTACGAGCAGTACTTC.

The chain has TRBV5-4 and TRBJ2-3, with 9 bases fitting TRBD1. The V and J ends lost 4 bases and 5 bases, in that order; junction bases with no gene match: 8. The CDR3 spans 15 residues. Germline V gene data show CDR1 as SGHNT and CDR2 as YYREEE (reference sequence). CDR3 protein: CASSPTGGQVDTQYF. CDR3 sequence (DNA): TGTGCCAGCAGCCCAACAGGGGGCCAGGTAGATACGCAGTATTTT. The full variable domain, completed using reference TRBV5-4 and TRBJ2-3, is ETGVTQSPTHLIKTRGQQVTLRCSSQSGHNTVSWYQQALGQGPQFIFQYYREEENGRGNFPPRFSGLQFPNYSSELNVNALELDDSALYLCASSPTGGQVDTQYFGPGTRLTVL.

Here the CDR3 reads CASTGQGQRQPQHF. In DNA form, the CDR3 reads TGTGCCAGCACCGGACAGGGTCAGAGACAGCCCCAGCATTTT. The chain carries TRBV7-8 and TRBJ1-5; 8 bases are a match to TRBD1. The ends lost 7 bases at V and 7 bases at J; junction bases unmatched: 9. The CDR3 is 14 amino acids. Germline V gene sequence: CDR1 SGHVS, CDR2 FQNEAQ. Full variable domain (outside the CDR3, taken from reference TRBV7-8 and TRBJ1-5): GAGVSQSPRYKVAKRGQDVALRCDPISGHVSLFWYQQALGQGPEFLTYFQNEAQLDKSGLPSDRFFAERPEGSVSTLKIQRTQQEDSAVYLCASTGQGQRQPQHFGDGTRLSIL.

The V and J genes are TRBV18 and TRBJ1-3; 9 bases line up with TRBD1. The CDR3 sequence is 17 residues long. V shed 2 bases and J 0 bases; nucleotides not matched to a gene: 5. Germline CDR1 reads KGHSH; CDR2 reads LQKENI. The CDR3 spells CASSPTRTGVSGNTIYF. CDR3 DNA: TGTGCCAGCTCACCAACTAGGACAGGGGTCTCTGGAAACACCATATATTTT.

V is TRBV19 and J is TRBJ2-3; 9 nucleotides line up with TRBD1. The CDR3 sequence is 14 residues long. CDR1 is LNHDA, CDR2 SQIVND, per germline (reference sequence). V shed 6 bases, J shed 5 bases, and the junction held 6 bases outside the gene matches. The CDR3 here is CASSPGQGIDTQYF. The CDR3 bases are TGTGCCAGTAGCCCCGGACAGGGGATAGATACGCAGTATTTT. The full variable domain, completed using reference TRBV19 and TRBJ2-3, is DGGITQSPKYLFRKEGQNVTLSCEQNLNHDAMYWYRQDPGQGLRLIYYSQIVNDFQKGDIAEGYSVSREKKESFPLTVTSAQKNPTAFYLCASSPGQGIDTQYFGPGTRLTVL.

The CDR3 loop reads CASRHESGNTIYF. The CDR3 coding sequence is TGTGCCAGCAGGCACGAGTCTGGAAACACCATATATTTT. The V gene is TRBV12-3 or TRBV12-4, the J gene TRBJ1-3; D not certain. The V gene lost 6 bases and the J gene lost 1 base, with 7 bases spanning the gap. The length of the CDR3 is 13 residues.

This clone was recorded once. This chain joins TRBV5-8 and TRBJ1-6; D possibly corresponds to TRBD1 (6 bases). Germline V gene sequence: CDR1 SGHTS, CDR2 YDEGEE. This CDR3 comprises 15 residues. Trimming cost V 0 bases and J 5 bases, with 9 bases left between them. The CDR3, as DNA: TGTGCCAGCAGCTTGGTCCAGGGGAATAATTCACCCCTCCACTTT. Translating it yields CASSLVQGNNSPLHF.

The sample holds one count of this clone. V is TRBV21-1 and J is TRBJ2-7; the table's D call of TRBD1 was not tested on the DNA. TRBV21-1 is recorded as a pseudogene. The CDR3 is made up of 17 amino acids. This CDR3 reads CASPPQPDRGRNYEQYF. CDR3 sequence (DNA): TGTGCCAGCCCACCCCAACCCGACAGGGGAAGGAACTACGAGCAGTACTTC.

The chain combines TRBV9 with TRBJ2-1; TRBD2 matches at 11 bases. This CDR3 contains 15 residues. With V trimmed by 0 bases and J by 7 bases, 3 bases remained unmatched. Germline CDR1 and CDR2: SGDLS and YYNGEE. The CDR3 sequence is CASSVASGGPNEQFF. The CDR3 DNA sequence: TGTGCCAGCAGCGTAGCTAGCGGGGGGCCTAATGAGCAGTTCTTC.

The V gene is TRBV28, the J gene TRBJ2-7; 8 nucleotides agree with TRBD1. This CDR3 region has 15 residues. V dropped 5 bases and J dropped 0; count of bases not matched to a gene: 6. Germline CDR1 reads MDHEN; CDR2 reads SYDVKM. CDR3 coding DNA: TGTGCCAGCAGTCCGGGACAGGCTTTCTCCTACGAGCAGTACTTC. It encodes CASSPGQAFSYEQYF. The full variable domain, in which reference TRBV28 and TRBJ2-7 provide the parts outside the CDR3, is DVKVTQSSRYLVKRTGEKVFLECVQDMDHENMFWYRQDPGLGLRLIYFSYDVKMKEKGDIPEGYSVSREKKERFSLILESASTNQTSMYLCASSPGQAFSYEQYFGPGTRLTVT.

The chain carries TRBV6-6 and TRBJ1-4; TRBD1 aligns across 7 bases. Looked up from germline, CDR1 is MNHNY and CDR2 is SVGAGI (reference sequence). V lost 2 bases, J lost 0 bases, and 3 bases stayed unmatched. The CDR3 loop spans 16 amino acids. The CDR3 is CASSYRQGATNEKLFF. CDR3 bases: TGTGCCAGCAGTTACAGACAGGGAGCAACTAATGAAAAACTGTTTTTT.

The V gene is TRBV2, the J gene TRBJ1-2; 7 bases align to TRBD1. The CDR3 covers 14 residues. Trimming removed 5 bases from V and 4 bases from J; junction bases left unmatched: 7. Germline V gene data show CDR1 as SNHLY and CDR2 as FYNNEI. The CDR3 bases are TGTGCCAGCAGTCTCAGCCGGGACAGCTATGGCTACACCTTC. It yields the protein CASSLSRDSYGYTF.

The CDR3 region has the DNA TGCGCCAGCAGCCTGATTGGCGGGGGAGGTACAGATACGCAGTATTTT. Its protein is CASSLIGGGGTDTQYF. The rearrangement joins TRBV5-1 to TRBJ2-3, with 7 bases that match TRBD2. The ends lost 4 bases at V and 3 bases at J; junction bases unmatched: 11. CDR3 length: 16 amino acids. CDR1 SGHRS and CDR2 YFSETQ come from the germline V gene. Full variable domain (missing parts from reference TRBV5-1 and TRBJ2-3): KAGVTQTPRYLIKTRGQQVTLSCSPISGHRSVSWYQQTPGQGLQFLFEYFSETQRNKGNFPGRFSGRQFSNSRSEMNVSTLELGDSALYLCASSLIGGGGTDTQYFGPGTRLTVL.

The gene calls are TRBV20-1 and TRBJ2-1, with 8 bases lining up with TRBD2. CDR1 is DFQATT and CDR2 is SNEGSKA in the germline V gene (reference sequence). This CDR3 comprises 15 residues. The trim removed 3 bases at V and 5 bases at J, leaving 9 bases unmatched. The CDR3 DNA sequence: TGCAGTGCTAGTCGTAGCGGGGCGTTTAACAATGAGCAGTTCTTC. Translation: CSASRSGAFNNEQFF.

This sequence joins TRBV28 and TRBJ1-6; D is ambiguous. The CDR3 has 15 residues. Per germline, CDR1 MDHEN and CDR2 SYDVKM. Trimming removed 2 bases at V and 7 bases at J, with 12 bases between. In DNA, the CDR3 is TGTGCCAGCAGTTTAGGGTTTCAGGTGAATTCACCCCTCCACTTT. This gives the protein CASSLGFQVNSPLHF.